This T cell receptor beta chain was recorded in a study of shared clonotypes between healthy human individuals. Across the whole study: Three plates each covered CD4 naive and memory; CD8 naive two, CD8 memory one.

This clone was counted only a few times. Its antigen is not known. Other DNA sequences in this sample translate to the same CDR3. Terminally differentiated effector memory CD45RA+ cells were left out of the naive CD8 fraction, which was CD45RO-negative and positively selected for CCR7. Template for every sorted-subset replicate PCR totaled approximately 0.2 ug DNA, some 30,000 T cell genomes. TCRdb's copy holds only in-frame clones and misses some; the assay was immunoSEQ multiplex PCR. This table holds around 1,900,000 clones, just under 95% found once. General study points: Despite large depth, sorted-subset datasets appeared incompletely sequenced. Memory subsets had estimated richness that was generally smaller than that of naive subsets.

Looked up from germline, CDR1 is LNHDA and CDR2 is SQIVND (reference sequence). V was clipped by 0 bases and J by 0 bases, with 6 bases between them. The CDR3 runs 15 residues. This clonotype was sampled from a man aged 18 to 30 in good health. Some clones in this sample may be carry-over from other donors' samples. This chain uses TRBV19 with TRBJ2-1; D gene unclear. The sample taken for sequencing was naive CD8+ T cells from PBMCs. Written as DNA, the CDR3 is TGTGCCAGTAGTATAGATCGGAGCTCCTACAATGAGCAGTTCTTC. As protein: CASSIDRSSYNEQFF.